This entry features one T cell receptor beta chain sequence. Clones were read by immunoSEQ multiplex PCR, and TCRdb kept only the in-frame ones, dropping some. The table shows millions of clones, with 90% to 95% occurring only once. Trimming at V came to 5 bases and at J to 4 bases, leaving 10 bases not matched to a gene. Germline V gene data show CDR1 as SGHDT and CDR2 as YYEEEE. This CDR3 comprises 15 residues. The entry originates in a study of shared clonotypes between healthy human individuals. The chain couples TRBV5-6 to TRBJ2-3; TRBD1 agrees at 7 bases. The sample was naive CD4+ T cells from PBMCs. Subset described: CD45RA+ positively selected. This clonotype was obtained from a man younger than 30 in good health. Some clones in this sample may be carry-over from other donors' samples. CDR3 amino acids: CASRLTGTAPDTQYF. CDR3 nucleotides: TGTGCCAGCAGGTTGACAGGGACCGCCCCAGATACGCAGTATTTT.